This TCR beta chain derives from a study of shared clonotypes between healthy human individuals. V lost 3 bases to trimming and J lost 3 bases, with 15 bases between them. Germline V gene sequence: CDR1 SNHLY, CDR2 FYNNEI. CDR3 length: 15 amino acids. Libraries were prepared by immunoSEQ multiplex PCR; TCRdb keeps only in-frame clonotypes and omits some of them. The repertoire consists of about 110,000 clones, with about 66% occurring once and the leading ten covering over 20%. Material: memory CD8+ T cells sorted from blood. The subset was: CD45RO+ cells pooled with CCR7-negative TemRA cells. The rearrangement links TRBV2 to TRBJ2-7, with D possibly TRBD2 on 5 matching bases. This clonotype was obtained from a woman in her 30s in good health. This CDR3 reads CASSDPGSGVYEQYF. CDR3 DNA: TGTGCCAGCAGTGATCCGGGAAGTGGAGTCTACGAGCAGTACTTC.